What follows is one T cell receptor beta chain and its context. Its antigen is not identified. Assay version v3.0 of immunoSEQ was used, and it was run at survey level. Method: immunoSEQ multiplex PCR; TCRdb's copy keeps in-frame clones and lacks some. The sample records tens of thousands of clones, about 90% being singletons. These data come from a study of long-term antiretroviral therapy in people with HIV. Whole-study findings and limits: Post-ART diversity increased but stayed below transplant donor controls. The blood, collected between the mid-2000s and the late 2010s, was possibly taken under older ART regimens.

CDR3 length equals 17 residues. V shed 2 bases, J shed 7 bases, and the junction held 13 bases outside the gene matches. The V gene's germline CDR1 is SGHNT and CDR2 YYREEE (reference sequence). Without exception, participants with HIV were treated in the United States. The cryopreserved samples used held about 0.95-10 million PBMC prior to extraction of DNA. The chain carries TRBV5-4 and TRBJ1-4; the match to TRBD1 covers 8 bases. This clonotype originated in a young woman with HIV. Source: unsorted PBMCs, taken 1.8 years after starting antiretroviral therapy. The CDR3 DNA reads TGTGCCAGCAGCTTTTCCGACAGGGGCGAGCCTTCTGAAAAACTGTTTTTT. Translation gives CASSFSDRGEPSEKLFF.